The 10 T cell receptor beta chains presented below share a single source sample, sequenced in a study of CD8+ T cells in alopecia areata. RNA, once extracted, was reverse transcribed into cDNA for use as the sequencing template. Only in-frame clones appear in the TCRdb table, and some are missing; sequencing was by immunoSEQ multiplex PCR. The data contain 120,000 or so clones, under 65% of them seen just once; the ten biggest clones take up approximately 5.1%. Treatment given: oral pan-JAK inhibitor, 5-10 mg twice daily. This material consisted of CD4+ T cells sorted from blood, taken at week 4, from a patient treated with tofacitinib. These receptors originate from a human donor with alopecia areata.

Ten or more counts support this clone. This rearrangement joins TRBV7-8 to TRBJ1-2; 7 nucleotides agree with TRBD1. Germline trimming cut 5 bases from V and 4 bases from J; bases unmatched to any gene: 4. Germline lookup yields CDR1 SGHVS and CDR2 FQNEAQ. This CDR3 comprises 13 residues. The CDR3 protein is CASSRQGAYGYTF. CDR3 nucleotides: TGTGCCAGCAGCAGACAGGGCGCCTATGGCTACACCTTC.

This clone showed up many times. The rearrangement links TRBV6-5 to TRBJ1-1, with a weak D call TRBD1 (6 bases). The CDR3 loop spans 15 amino acids. Per germline, CDR1 MNHEY and CDR2 SVGAGI. V shed 3 bases and J shed 1 base, with 12 bases lying between them. The CDR3 loop reads CASSYDRKANTEAFF. CDR3 coding DNA: TGTGCCAGCAGTTATGACAGGAAGGCGAACACTGAAGCTTTCTTT.

The rearrangement uses TRBV7-9 and TRBJ2-5; D is uncertain. The germline CDR1 and CDR2 sequences are SEHNR and FQNEAQ (reference sequence). V was shortened by 5 bases and J by 0 bases, with 4 bases between the two germline ends. The CDR3 contains 12 residues. This chain's CDR3 is CASSPHQETQYF. The CDR3 DNA follows: TGTGCCAGCAGCCCCCACCAAGAGACCCAGTACTTC.

A note on this clone: This specimen includes other DNA sequences encoding the same CDR3. The rearrangement uses TRBV4-1 and TRBJ2-3, with D possibly TRBD1 on 6 matching bases. CDR3 length: 14 amino acids. V dropped 0 bases and J dropped 3 bases, with 7 bases sitting between them. From germline, CDR1 is MGHRA and CDR2 YSYEKL. CDR3 in amino acids: CASSQDRGTDTQYF. The CDR3 coding sequence is TGCGCCAGCAGCCAAGACAGGGGAACAGATACGCAGTATTTT.

This clone was recorded once. The gene calls are TRBV6-5 and TRBJ1-5, with D possibly being TRBD1 (5 bases). V lost 8 bases to trimming and J lost 3 bases, with 11 bases between them. The CDR3 contains 13 residues. CDR1 MNHEY and CDR2 SVGAGI come from the germline V gene. Written as DNA, the CDR3 is TGTGCCAGCGCACAGGTCTACAATCAGCCCCAGCATTTT. Encoded protein: CASAQVYNQPQHF.

There are a few counts of this clone. The V gene is TRBV30, the J gene TRBJ2-1; D might be TRBD2 (6 bases). Looked up from germline, CDR1 is GTSNPN and CDR2 is SVGIG (reference sequence). V lost 5 bases and J lost 2, with 16 bases in between. CDR3 length: 15 amino acids. The CDR3 sequence: CAWDPLRGTYNEQFF. Here the CDR3 DNA reads TGTGCCTGGGACCCTCTGCGGGGTACCTACAATGAGCAGTTCTTC.

The V gene is TRBV29-1, the J gene TRBJ2-6; 9 bases are shared with TRBD2. Germline trimming cut 2 bases from V and 0 bases from J; bases unmatched to any gene: 8. Germline loops: CDR1 SQVTM, CDR2 ANQGSEA. The CDR3 has 18 residues. CDR3 in amino acids: CSVEIAGDSLSGANVLTF. The CDR3 DNA sequence: TGCAGCGTTGAAATAGCGGGAGACTCCCTCTCTGGGGCCAACGTCCTGACTTTC.

Here the CDR3 DNA reads TGTGCCAGTAGCGTCTCAGAGTATGGCTACACCTTC. This codes for CASSVSEYGYTF. The J gene is TRBJ1-2, the V gene TRBV19; no reliable D call. This CDR3 contains 12 residues. CDR1 and CDR2 from the germline V gene are LNHDA and SQIVND (reference sequence). V was shortened by 6 bases and J by 5 bases, with 10 bases between the two germline ends.

In DNA, the CDR3 is TGCGCCAGCAGTCAAGTCAGGGGGAAATCACCCCTCCACTTT. Encoded protein: CASSQVRGKSPLHF. The rearrangement uses TRBV23-1 and TRBJ1-6; 7 positions agree with TRBD1. TRBV23-1 is an open reading frame, and its role is uncertain. The ends lost 2 bases at V and 10 bases at J; junction bases unmatched: 5. The CDR3 spans 14 residues.

This clone was counted only a few times. The J gene is TRBJ2-2, the V gene TRBV7-2, with D unresolved. CDR1 is SGHTA, CDR2 FQGNSA, per germline. CDR3 size: 17 residues. V was trimmed by 2 bases and J by 6 bases, leaving 19 bases between them. The CDR3 coding sequence is TGTGCCAGCAGCTTAATTTCCTATGTTACGGCCGCCGGGGAGCTGTTTTTT. This codes for CASSLISYVTAAGELFF.